The clone carrying this T cell receptor (beta chain) was recorded once. Its matching antigen is unknown. V was pared by 5 bases and J by 6 bases, with 10 bases between. The germline V gene encodes CDR1 MDHEN and CDR2 SYDVKM. The CDR3 contains 12 residues. This sample was included in a study of OX40 agonist ivuxolimab in advanced cancers. Overall study context: Ivuxolimab was administered intravenously to patients at 0.01 to 10 mg/kg every 2 weeks. Participants could have had prior anti-PD-1, anti-PD-L1 or anti-CTLA-4 therapy, and about 37% had some. Partial responses were seen in three patients, one with hepatocellular carcinoma and two with cutaneous melanoma. General observations from the study: In the 0.1 to 3.0 mg/kg range, CD4+ and CD8+ blood T cells had expanded clonally by week 6.

Generated by immunoSEQ multiplex PCR, the TCRdb table keeps only in-frame clones and is missing some. The sample comprises 57,000 or so clones, about 84% of which are singletons, and around 2.7% rests with the top ten. The receptor comes from an adult with an advanced solid tumor such as melanoma, head and neck, liver or kidney cancer. The chain is built from TRBV28 and TRBJ1-2; no firm D call. Sequencing was performed on CD4+ or CD8+ T cells sorted from blood, taken in a trial of the OX40 agonist ivuxolimab. CDR3 sequence (DNA): TGTGCCAGCAGTAAACTCTTGGATGGCTACACCTTC. Translation: CASSKLLDGYTF.